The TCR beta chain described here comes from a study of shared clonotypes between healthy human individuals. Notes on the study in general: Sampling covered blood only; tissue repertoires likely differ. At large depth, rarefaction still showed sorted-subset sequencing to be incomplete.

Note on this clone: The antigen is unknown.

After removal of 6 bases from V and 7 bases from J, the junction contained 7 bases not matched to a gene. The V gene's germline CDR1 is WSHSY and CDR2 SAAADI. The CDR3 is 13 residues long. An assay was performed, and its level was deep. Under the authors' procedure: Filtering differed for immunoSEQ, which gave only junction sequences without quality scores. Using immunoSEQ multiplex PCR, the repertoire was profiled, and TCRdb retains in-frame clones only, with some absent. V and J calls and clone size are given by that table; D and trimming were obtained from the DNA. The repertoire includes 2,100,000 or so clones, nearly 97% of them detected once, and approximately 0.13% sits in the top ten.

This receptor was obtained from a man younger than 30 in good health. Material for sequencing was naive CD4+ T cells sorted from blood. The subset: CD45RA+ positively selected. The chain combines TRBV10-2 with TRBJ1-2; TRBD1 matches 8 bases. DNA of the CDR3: TGCGCCAGCAGAAGTGGACAGGGACGTGGCTACACCTTC. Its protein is CASRSGQGRGYTF.